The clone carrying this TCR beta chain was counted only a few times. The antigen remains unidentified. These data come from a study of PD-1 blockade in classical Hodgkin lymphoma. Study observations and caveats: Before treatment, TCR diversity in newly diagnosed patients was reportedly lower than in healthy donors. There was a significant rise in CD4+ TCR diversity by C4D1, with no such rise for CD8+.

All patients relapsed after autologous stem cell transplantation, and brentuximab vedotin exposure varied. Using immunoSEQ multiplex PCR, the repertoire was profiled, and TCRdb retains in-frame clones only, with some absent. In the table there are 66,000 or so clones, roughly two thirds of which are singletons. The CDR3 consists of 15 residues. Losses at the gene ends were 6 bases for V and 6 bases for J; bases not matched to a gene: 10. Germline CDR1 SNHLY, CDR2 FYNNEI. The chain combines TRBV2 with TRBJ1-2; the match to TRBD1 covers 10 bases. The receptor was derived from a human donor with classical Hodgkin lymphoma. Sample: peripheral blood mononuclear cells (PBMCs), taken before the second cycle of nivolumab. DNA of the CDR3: TGTGCCAGCAGCCGCCTGGGACAGGGGATGAATGGCTACACCTTC. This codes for CASSRLGQGMNGYTF.